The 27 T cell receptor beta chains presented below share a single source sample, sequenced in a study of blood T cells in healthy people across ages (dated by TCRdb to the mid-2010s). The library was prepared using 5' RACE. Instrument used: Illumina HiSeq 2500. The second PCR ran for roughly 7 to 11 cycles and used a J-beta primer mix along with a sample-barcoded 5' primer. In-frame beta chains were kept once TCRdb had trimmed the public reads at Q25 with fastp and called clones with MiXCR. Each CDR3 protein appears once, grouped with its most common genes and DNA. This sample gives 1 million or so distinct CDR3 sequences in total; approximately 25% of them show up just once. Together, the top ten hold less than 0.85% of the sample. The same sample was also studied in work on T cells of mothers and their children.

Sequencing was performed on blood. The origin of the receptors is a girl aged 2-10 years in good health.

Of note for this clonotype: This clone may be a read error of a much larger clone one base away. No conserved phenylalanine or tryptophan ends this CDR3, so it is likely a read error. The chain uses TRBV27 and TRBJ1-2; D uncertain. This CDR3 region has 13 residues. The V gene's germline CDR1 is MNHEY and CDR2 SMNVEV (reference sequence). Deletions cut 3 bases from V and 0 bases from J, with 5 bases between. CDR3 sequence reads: CASSFGPNYGYTL. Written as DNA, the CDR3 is TGTGCCAGCAGTTTTGGGCCTAACTATGGCTACACCCTC.

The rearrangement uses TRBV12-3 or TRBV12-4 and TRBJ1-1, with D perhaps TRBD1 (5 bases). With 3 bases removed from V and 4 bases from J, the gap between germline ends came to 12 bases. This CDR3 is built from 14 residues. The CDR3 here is CASSLSERGTEAFF. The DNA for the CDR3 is TGTGCCAGCAGTTTGTCTGAGAGGGGCACTGAAGCTTTCTTT.

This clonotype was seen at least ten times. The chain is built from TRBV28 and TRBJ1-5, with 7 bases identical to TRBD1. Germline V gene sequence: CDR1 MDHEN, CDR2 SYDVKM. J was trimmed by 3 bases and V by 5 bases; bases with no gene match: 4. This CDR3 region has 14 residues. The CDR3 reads CASSPRGYNQPQHF. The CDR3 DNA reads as TGTGCCAGCAGTCCCAGGGGGTACAATCAGCCCCAGCATTTT.

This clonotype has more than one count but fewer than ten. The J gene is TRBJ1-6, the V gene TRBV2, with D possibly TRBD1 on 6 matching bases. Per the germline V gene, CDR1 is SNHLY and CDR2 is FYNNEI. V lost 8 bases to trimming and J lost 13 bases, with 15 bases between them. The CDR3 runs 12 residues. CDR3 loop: CASLSFGGPLHF. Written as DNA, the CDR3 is TGTGCCAGCTTGAGTTTTGGGGGCCCCCTCCACTTT.

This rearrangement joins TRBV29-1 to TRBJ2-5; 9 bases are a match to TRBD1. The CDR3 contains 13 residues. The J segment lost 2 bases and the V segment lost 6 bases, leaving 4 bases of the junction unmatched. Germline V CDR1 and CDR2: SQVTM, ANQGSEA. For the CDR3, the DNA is TGCAGCGTGGGACAGGGCCCACAAGAGACCCAGTACTTC. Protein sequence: CSVGQGPQETQYF.

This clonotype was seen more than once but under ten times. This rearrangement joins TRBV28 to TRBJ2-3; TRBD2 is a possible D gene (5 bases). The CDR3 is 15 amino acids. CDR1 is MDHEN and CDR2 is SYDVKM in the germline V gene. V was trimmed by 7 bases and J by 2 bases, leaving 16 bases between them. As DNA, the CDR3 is TGTGCCAGCATGAGGGTATTTAGTTCCACAGATACGCAGTATTTT. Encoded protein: CASMRVFSSTDTQYF.

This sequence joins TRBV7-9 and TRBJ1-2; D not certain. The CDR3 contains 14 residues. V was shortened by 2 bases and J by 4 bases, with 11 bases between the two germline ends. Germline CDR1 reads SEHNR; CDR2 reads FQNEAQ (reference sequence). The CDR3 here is CASSLILGGYGYTF. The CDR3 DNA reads TGTGCCAGCAGCTTAATCCTTGGAGGCTATGGCTACACCTTC.

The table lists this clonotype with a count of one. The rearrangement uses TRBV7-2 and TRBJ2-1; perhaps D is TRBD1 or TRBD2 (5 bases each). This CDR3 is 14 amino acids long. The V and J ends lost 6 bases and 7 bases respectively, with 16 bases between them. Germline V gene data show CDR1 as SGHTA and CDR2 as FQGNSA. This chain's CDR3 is CASRGSLGVNEQFF. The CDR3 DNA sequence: TGTGCCAGCAGGGGGAGCCTGGGGGTGAATGAGCAGTTCTTC.

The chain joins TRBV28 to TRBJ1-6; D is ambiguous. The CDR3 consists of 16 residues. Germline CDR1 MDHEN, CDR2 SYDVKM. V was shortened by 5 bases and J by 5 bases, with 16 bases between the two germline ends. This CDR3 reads CASSPIRTGNNSPLHF. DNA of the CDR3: TGTGCCAGCAGTCCCATACGGACGGGTAATAATTCACCCCTCCACTTT.

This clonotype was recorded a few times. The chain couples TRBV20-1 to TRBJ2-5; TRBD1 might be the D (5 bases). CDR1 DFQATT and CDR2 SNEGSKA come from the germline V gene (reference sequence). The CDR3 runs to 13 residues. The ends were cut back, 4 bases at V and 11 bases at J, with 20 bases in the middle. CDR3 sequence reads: CSANQDTSKEQYF. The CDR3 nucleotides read TGCAGTGCTAACCAGGACACCTCTAAAGAGCAGTACTTC.

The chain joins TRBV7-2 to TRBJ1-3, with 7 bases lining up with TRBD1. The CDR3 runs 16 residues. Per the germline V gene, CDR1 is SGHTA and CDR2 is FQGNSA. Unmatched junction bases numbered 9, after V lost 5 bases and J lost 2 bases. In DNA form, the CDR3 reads TGTGCCAGCAGCCCGATCTTGACAGGGACTGGAAACACCATATATTTT. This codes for CASSPILTGTGNTIYF.

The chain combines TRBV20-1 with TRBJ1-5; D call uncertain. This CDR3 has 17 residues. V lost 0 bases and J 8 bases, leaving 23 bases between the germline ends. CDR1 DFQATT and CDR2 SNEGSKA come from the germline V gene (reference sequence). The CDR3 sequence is CSARDSVLWGTVEPQHF. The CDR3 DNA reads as TGCAGTGCTAGAGATTCCGTCTTATGGGGAACGGTGGAGCCCCAGCATTTT.

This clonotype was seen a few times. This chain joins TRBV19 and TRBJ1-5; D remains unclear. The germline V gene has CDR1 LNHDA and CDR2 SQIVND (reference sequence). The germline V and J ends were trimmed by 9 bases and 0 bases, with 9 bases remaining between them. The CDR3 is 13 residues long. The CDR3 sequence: CASQSYSNQPQHF. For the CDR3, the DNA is TGTGCCAGCCAGTCATATAGCAATCAGCCCCAGCATTTT.

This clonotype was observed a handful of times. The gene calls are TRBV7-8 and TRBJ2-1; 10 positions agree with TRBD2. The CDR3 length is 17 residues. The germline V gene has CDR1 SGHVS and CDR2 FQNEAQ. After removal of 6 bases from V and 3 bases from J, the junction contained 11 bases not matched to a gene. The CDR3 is CASSFPKRGGDYNEQFF. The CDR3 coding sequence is TGTGCCAGCAGTTTCCCTAAGCGGGGGGGGGACTACAATGAGCAGTTCTTC.

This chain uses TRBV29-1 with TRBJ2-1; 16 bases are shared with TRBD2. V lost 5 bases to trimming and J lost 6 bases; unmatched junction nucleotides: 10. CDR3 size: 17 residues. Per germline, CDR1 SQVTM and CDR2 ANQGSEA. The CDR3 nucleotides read TGCAGCGTTACGGGACTAGCGGGAGGGCCATCTGGCAATGAGCAGTTCTTC. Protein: CSVTGLAGGPSGNEQFF.

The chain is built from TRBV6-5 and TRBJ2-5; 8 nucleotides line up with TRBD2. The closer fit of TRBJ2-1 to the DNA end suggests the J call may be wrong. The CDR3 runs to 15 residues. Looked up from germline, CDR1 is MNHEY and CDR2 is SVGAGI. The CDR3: CASRPLKREYNEQFF. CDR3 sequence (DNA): TGTGCCAGCAGACCCTTGAAGCGGGAGTACAATGAGCAGTTCTTC.

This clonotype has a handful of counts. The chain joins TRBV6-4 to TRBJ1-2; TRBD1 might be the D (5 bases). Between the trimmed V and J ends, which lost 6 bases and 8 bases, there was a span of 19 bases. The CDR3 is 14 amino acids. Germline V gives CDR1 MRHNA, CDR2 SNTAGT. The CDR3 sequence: CASRGNRDLGGYTF. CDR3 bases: TGTGCCAGCAGGGGAAATCGGGACCTAGGGGGCTACACCTTC.

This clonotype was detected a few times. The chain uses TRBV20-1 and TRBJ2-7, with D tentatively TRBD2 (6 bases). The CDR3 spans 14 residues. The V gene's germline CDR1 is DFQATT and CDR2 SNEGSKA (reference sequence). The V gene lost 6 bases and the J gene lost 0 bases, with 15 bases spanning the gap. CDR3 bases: TGCAGTGCCAGGGACTTTGACAACTCCTACGAGCAGTACTTC. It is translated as CSARDFDNSYEQYF.

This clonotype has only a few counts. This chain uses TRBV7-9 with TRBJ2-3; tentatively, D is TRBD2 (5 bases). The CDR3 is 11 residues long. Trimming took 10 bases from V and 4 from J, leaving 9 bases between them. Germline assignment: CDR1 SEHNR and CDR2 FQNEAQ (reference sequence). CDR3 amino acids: CATEGSDTQYF. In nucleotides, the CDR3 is TGTGCCACCGAGGGATCAGATACGCAGTATTTT.

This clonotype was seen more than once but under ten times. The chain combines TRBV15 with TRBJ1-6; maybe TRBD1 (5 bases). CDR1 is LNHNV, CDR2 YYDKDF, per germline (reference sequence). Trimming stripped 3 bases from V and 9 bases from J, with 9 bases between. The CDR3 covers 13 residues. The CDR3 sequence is CATSSPGASPLHF. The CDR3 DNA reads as TGTGCCACCAGCAGTCCCGGGGCTTCACCCCTCCACTTT. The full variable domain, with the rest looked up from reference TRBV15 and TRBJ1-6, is DAMVIQNPRYQVTQFGKPVTLSCSQTLNHNVMYWYQQKSSQAPKLLFHYYDKDFNNEADTPDNFQSRRPNTSFCFLDIRSPGLGDTAMYLCATSSPGASPLHFGNGTRLTVT.

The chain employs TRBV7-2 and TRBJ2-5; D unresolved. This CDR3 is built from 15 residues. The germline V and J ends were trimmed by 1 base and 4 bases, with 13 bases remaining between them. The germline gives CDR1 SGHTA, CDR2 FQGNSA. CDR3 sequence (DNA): TGTGCCAGCAGCTTAGGTCCGGTGACCTCAGAGACCCAGTACTTC. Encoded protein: CASSLGPVTSETQYF. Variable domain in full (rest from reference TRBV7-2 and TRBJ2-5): GAGVSQSPSNKVTEKGKDVELRCDPISGHTALYWYRQSLGQGLEFLIYFQGNSAPDKSGLPSDRFSAERTGGSVSTLTIQRTQQEDSAVYLCASSLGPVTSETQYFGPGTRLLVL.

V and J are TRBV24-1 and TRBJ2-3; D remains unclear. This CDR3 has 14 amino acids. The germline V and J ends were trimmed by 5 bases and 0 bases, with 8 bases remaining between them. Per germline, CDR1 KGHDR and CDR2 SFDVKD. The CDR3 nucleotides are TGTGCCACCAGTGGTGGCCAAAGCACAGATACGCAGTATTTT. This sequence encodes CATSGGQSTDTQYF.

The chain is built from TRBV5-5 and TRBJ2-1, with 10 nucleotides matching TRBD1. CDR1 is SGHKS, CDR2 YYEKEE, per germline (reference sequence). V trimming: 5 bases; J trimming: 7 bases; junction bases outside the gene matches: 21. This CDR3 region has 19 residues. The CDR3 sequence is CASSAGTGVRRDIANEQFF. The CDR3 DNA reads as TGTGCCAGCAGTGCCGGGACAGGGGTGCGCCGGGATATCGCGAATGAGCAGTTCTTC.

The CDR3 sequence: CASIWTGGYEQYF. The CDR3 DNA reads as TGTGCCAGCATCTGGACAGGGGGATACGAGCAGTACTTC. The V call is TRBV7-9, the J call TRBJ2-7, with 10 bases matching TRBD1. CDR3 size: 13 residues. Per germline, CDR1 SEHNR and CDR2 FQNEAQ (reference sequence). Unmatched junction bases numbered 4, after V lost 7 bases and J lost 4 bases.

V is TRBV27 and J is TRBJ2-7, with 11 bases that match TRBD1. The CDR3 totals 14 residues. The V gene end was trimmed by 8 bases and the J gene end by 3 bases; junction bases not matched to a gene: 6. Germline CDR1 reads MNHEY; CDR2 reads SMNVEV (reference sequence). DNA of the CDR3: TGTGCCAGCCAATGGACAGGGGGCGACTACGAGCAGTACTTC. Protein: CASQWTGGDYEQYF.

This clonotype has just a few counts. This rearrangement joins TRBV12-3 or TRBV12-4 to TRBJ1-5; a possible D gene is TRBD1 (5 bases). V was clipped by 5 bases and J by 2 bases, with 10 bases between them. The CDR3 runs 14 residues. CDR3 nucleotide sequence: TGTGCCAGCAGTGTCGGGGACGGCAATCAGCCCCAGCATTTT. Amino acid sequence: CASSVGDGNQPQHF.

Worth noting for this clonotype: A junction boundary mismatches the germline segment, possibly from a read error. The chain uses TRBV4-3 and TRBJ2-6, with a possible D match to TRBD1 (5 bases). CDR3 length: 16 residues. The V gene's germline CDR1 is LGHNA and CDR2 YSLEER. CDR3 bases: TGCGCCAGCAGCCAAGAGCTGGTTACTGGGGCCAACGTCCCGACTTTC. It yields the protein CASSQELVTGANVPTF.